This TCR beta chain derives from a study of OX40 agonist ivuxolimab in advanced cancers. Turning to the study itself: Among those enrolled, mean age was approximately 62 years (range about 23 to 90) and about 79% were male. Regarding the study as a whole: Expanded peripheral T cells had an undetermined antigen specificity. Circulating CD4+ and CD8+ T cells showed clonal expansion by week 6 at 0.1 to 3.0 mg/kg. Averaging showed that CD8+ T cells had more expanded clones than CD4+ did.

The CDR3 contains 13 residues. CDR1 is SGHAT and CDR2 is FQNNGV in the germline V gene. The V end lost 8 bases, the J end lost 2 bases, and 12 bases lay between the germline ends. This clone came up a few times. As yet, its antigen is unknown. Sequencing was performed with immunoSEQ multiplex PCR; in TCRdb, only in-frame clones are kept and a portion is missing. The sample has tens of thousands of clones, about 74% seen once. The origin of this receptor is an adult with an advanced solid tumor such as melanoma, head and neck, liver or kidney cancer. The rearrangement links TRBV11-2 to TRBJ2-5; D gene uncertain. This sample comprised CD4+ or CD8+ T cells sorted from blood, obtained in a trial of the OX40 agonist ivuxolimab. CDR3 nucleotides: TGTGCCAGCGGCAAACCTGATCAAGAGACCCAGTACTTC. Translating it yields CASGKPDQETQYF.